Below, 20 T cell receptor beta chains from the same sample are listed, as sequenced in a study of T cells after somatic rescue of genetic block. Clones were read by immunoSEQ multiplex PCR, and TCRdb kept only the in-frame ones, dropping some. Of around 50,000 clones listed, around 96% are singletons. Specimen: peripheral blood mononuclear cells (PBMCs). The receptors come from a child in the first two years of life.

The chain couples TRBV6-1 to TRBJ1-2, with TRBD1 matching over 10 bases. Germline V gene data show CDR1 as MNHNS and CDR2 as SASEGT. The CDR3 length is 11 residues. The V segment lost 6 bases and the J segment 8 bases; nucleotides outside the gene matches: 0. CDR3 region: CASRTGGGYTF. CDR3 DNA: TGTGCCAGCAGGACAGGGGGCGGCTACACCTTC.

With respect to this clone: Within the sample, other DNA sequences also encode this same CDR3. The chain has TRBV25-1 and TRBJ1-2; no reliable D call. Trimming stripped 6 bases from V and 4 bases from J, with 9 bases between. The CDR3 runs 12 residues. Per germline, CDR1 MGHDK and CDR2 SYGVNS. The CDR3 reads CASSGHGYGYTF. CDR3 in DNA: TGTGCCAGCAGCGGGCACGGCTATGGCTACACCTTC.

The J gene is TRBJ1-1, the V gene TRBV25-1; D is unresolved. There are 12 residues in the CDR3. V lost 5 bases to trimming and J lost 2 bases, with 6 bases between them. Germline CDR1 MGHDK, CDR2 SYGVNS. In DNA form, the CDR3 reads TGTGCCAGCAGTTTTGTAAACACTGAAGCTTTCTTT. Translating it yields CASSFVNTEAFF.

The chain couples TRBV10-2 to TRBJ2-7; D unresolved. From germline, CDR1 is WSHSY and CDR2 SAAADI. The CDR3 is 13 residues long. The V and J ends lost 0 bases and 1 base respectively, with 4 bases between them. The CDR3 sequence is CASSESSSYEQYF. The CDR3, as DNA: TGCGCCAGCAGTGAGTCTTCTTCCTACGAGCAGTACTTC.

The chain combines TRBV6-1 with TRBJ1-2; TRBD1 agrees at 10 bases. This CDR3 has 15 amino acids. Per the germline V gene, CDR1 is MNHNS and CDR2 is SASEGT. The V and J ends lost 3 bases and 6 bases, in that order; junction bases with no gene match: 7. The CDR3 reads CASSETPGQGNGYTF. The CDR3 DNA reads TGTGCCAGCAGTGAGACCCCGGGACAGGGGAATGGCTACACCTTC.

This rearrangement joins TRBV28 to TRBJ2-1; TRBD2 matches 8 bases. Germline assignment: CDR1 MDHEN and CDR2 SYDVKM. This CDR3 comprises 17 residues. The J segment lost 2 bases and the V segment lost 1 base, leaving 7 bases of the junction unmatched. CDR3 sequence: CASSLYGGRTTYNEQFF. CDR3 nucleotide sequence: TGTGCCAGCAGTTTATATGGCGGGAGGACAACCTACAATGAGCAGTTCTTC.

The chain recombines TRBV7-9 with TRBJ1-1, with TRBD1 identical over 9 bases. The CDR3 has 15 amino acids. The junction had 1 base not matched to a gene; V was cut back by 1 base and J by 1 base. Germline V gives CDR1 SEHNR, CDR2 FQNEAQ (reference sequence). The chain's CDR3 is CASSLGTGENTEAFF. CDR3 DNA sequence: TGTGCCAGCAGCTTAGGGACAGGGGAGAACACTGAAGCTTTCTTT.

The chain recombines TRBV30 with TRBJ2-7, with D perhaps matching TRBD1 (6 bases). Trimming cost V 3 bases and J 2 bases, with 11 bases left between them. Germline V gives CDR1 GTSNPN, CDR2 SVGIG (reference sequence). This CDR3 spans 13 amino acids. CDR3 bases: TGTGCCTGGAGGATAGACAGGACCTACGAGCAGTACTTC. Translation gives CAWRIDRTYEQYF.

The chain couples TRBV6-1 to TRBJ1-4; D is perhaps TRBD1 (6 bases). Germline CDR1 MNHNS, CDR2 SASEGT. Trimming cost V 6 bases and J 3 bases, with 11 bases left between them. This CDR3 spans 14 amino acids. The CDR3 DNA reads as TGTGCCAGCAGCCTGGACAGCCCTAATGAAAAACTGTTTTTT. The encoded protein is CASSLDSPNEKLFF.

The CDR3 DNA reads as TGTGCCAGCAGCTTAGATTTTATCTACGAGCAGTACTTC. Protein sequence: CASSLDFIYEQYF. This chain joins TRBV11-1 and TRBJ2-7; D gene uncertain. The CDR3 spans 13 residues. The germline V and J ends were trimmed by 1 base and 3 bases, with 7 bases remaining between them. Germline V gives CDR1 SGHAT, CDR2 FQDESV (reference sequence).

The chain couples TRBV5-1 to TRBJ2-1; D gene uncertain. The CDR3 is 14 amino acids. Germline lookup yields CDR1 SGHRS and CDR2 YFSETQ. V was trimmed by 0 bases and J by 3 bases, leaving 7 bases between them. The DNA for the CDR3 is TGCGCCAGCAGCTTGGACAAAAACTACAATGAGCAGTTCTTC. Its protein product is CASSLDKNYNEQFF. The full variable domain, completed using reference TRBV5-1 and TRBJ2-1, is KAGVTQTPRYLIKTRGQQVTLSCSPISGHRSVSWYQQTPGQGLQFLFEYFSETQRNKGNFPGRFSGRQFSNSRSEMNVSTLELGDSALYLCASSLDKNYNEQFFGPGTRLTVL.

V gene TRBV28 combines with J gene TRBJ1-5; weak D call: TRBD1 (6 bases). The V gene's germline CDR1 is MDHEN and CDR2 SYDVKM. Trimming left V 3 bases short and J 0 bases short, with 9 bases between. This CDR3 region has 15 residues. Here the CDR3 reads CASSFTGHSNQPQHF. CDR3 DNA: TGTGCCAGCAGTTTTACAGGGCATAGCAATCAGCCCCAGCATTTT.

The chain couples TRBV18 to TRBJ1-5; 8 bases line up with TRBD1. After removal of 6 bases from V and 6 bases from J, the junction contained 4 bases not matched to a gene. The germline gives CDR1 KGHSH, CDR2 LQKENI. The CDR3 consists of 13 residues. The CDR3 DNA follows: TGTGCCAGCTCGTTCGACAGGGGTCAGCCCCAGCATTTT. Translation gives CASSFDRGQPQHF. The variable domain in full, completed from reference TRBV18 and TRBJ1-5, reads NAGVMQNPRHLVRRRGQEARLRCSPMKGHSHVYWYRQLPEEGLKFMVYLQKENIIDESGMPKERFSAEFPKEGPSILRIQQVVRGDSAAYFCASSFDRGQPQHFGDGTRLSIL.

With regard to this clone: The junction departs from germline at one end; a sequencing error may be responsible. V usage is TRBV2 and J usage is TRBJ2-2; maybe TRBD2 (6 bases). Germline assignment: CDR1 SNHLY and CDR2 FYNNEI. The CDR3 is 14 residues long. The CDR3 loop is CASSGGRITGELFF. The CDR3 DNA is TGTGCCAGTAGTGGTGGGAGGATCACCGGGGAGCTGTTTTTT.

The V gene is TRBV6-5, the J gene TRBJ1-4; D is unresolved. This CDR3 contains 13 residues. The V end lost 2 bases, the J end lost 5 bases, and 6 bases lay between the germline ends. Germline V lookup: CDR1 MNHEY, CDR2 SVGAGI. The CDR3 bases are TGTGCCAGCAGTTACGGACTCAATGAAAAACTGTTTTTT. Translation: CASSYGLNEKLFF.

The V gene is TRBV5-6, the J gene TRBJ2-2; the match to TRBD1 covers 7 bases. The V and J ends lost 4 bases and 1 base, in that order; junction bases with no gene match: 4. The CDR3 has 15 amino acids. In germline, CDR1 is SGHDT, CDR2 YYEEEE. The CDR3 region has the DNA TGTGCCAGCAGCCCCCGGGACAGGAACACCGGGGAGCTGTTTTTT. Translation gives CASSPRDRNTGELFF.

The V and J genes are TRBV6-5 and TRBJ1-2; 9 bases are a match to TRBD1. The length of the CDR3 is 14 residues. The germline V gene encodes CDR1 MNHEY and CDR2 SVGAGI. V gave up 7 bases and J gave up 6 bases; unmatched junction bases: 9. The CDR3 sequence is CASTEIQGANGYTF. The DNA for the CDR3 is TGTGCCAGCACCGAAATACAGGGGGCCAATGGCTACACCTTC.

This clone was detected only once. This chain uses TRBV27 with TRBJ2-7; D is perhaps TRBD1 (6 bases). V was pared by 2 bases and J by 4 bases, with 18 bases between. The CDR3 is 16 amino acids. Germline lookup yields CDR1 MNHEY and CDR2 SMNVEV (reference sequence). CDR3: CASSLKTPGQQYEQYF. The DNA for the CDR3 is TGTGCCAGCAGTTTAAAAACCCCTGGACAGCAATACGAGCAGTACTTC.

This clone was recorded once. V is TRBV6-6 and J is TRBJ1-5; 7 nucleotides agree with TRBD1. Germline CDR1 and CDR2: MNHNY and SVGAGI (reference sequence). The CDR3 sequence is 13 residues long. Trimming took 2 bases from V and 5 from J; bases not matched to a gene: 0. For the CDR3, the DNA is TGTGCCAGCAGTTACAGGGGGCATCAGCCCCAGCATTTT. It codes for CASSYRGHQPQHF.

The chain combines TRBV19 with TRBJ2-2; no clear D. Germline V lookup: CDR1 LNHDA, CDR2 SQIVND (reference sequence). Deletions cut 6 bases from V and 5 bases from J, with 4 bases between. CDR3 length: 11 residues. CDR3 sequence reads: CASSGTGELFF. Written as DNA, the CDR3 is TGTGCCAGTAGCGGTACCGGGGAGCTGTTTTTT.